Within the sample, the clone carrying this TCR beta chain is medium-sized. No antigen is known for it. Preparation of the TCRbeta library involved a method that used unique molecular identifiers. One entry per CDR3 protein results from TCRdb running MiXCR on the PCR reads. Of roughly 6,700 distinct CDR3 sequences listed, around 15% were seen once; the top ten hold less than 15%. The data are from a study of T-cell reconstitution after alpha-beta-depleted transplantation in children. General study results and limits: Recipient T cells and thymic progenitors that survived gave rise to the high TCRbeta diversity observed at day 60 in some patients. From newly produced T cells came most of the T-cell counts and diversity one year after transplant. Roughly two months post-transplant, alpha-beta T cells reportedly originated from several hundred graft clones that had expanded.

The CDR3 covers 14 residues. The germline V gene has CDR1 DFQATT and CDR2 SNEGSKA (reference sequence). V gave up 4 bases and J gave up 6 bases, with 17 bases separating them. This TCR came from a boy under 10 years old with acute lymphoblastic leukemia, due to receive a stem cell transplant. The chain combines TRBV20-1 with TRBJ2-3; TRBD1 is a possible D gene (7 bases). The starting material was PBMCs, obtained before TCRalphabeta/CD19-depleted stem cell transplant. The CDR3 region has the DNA TGCAGTGCTACCACTAGGAGGGGGCGGGATACGCAGTATTTT. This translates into CSATTRRGRDTQYF.